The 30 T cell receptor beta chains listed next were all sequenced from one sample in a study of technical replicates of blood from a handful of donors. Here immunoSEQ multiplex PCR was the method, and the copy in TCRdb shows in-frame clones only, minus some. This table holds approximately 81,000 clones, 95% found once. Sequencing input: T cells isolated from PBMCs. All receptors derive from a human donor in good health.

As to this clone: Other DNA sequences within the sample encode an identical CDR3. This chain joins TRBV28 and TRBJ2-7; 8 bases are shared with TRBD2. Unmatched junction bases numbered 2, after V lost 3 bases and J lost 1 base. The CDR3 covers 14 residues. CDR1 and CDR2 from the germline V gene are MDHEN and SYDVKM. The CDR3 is CASSLTGGSYEQYF. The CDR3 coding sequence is TGTGCCAGCAGTTTGACGGGAGGGTCCTACGAGCAGTACTTC.

CDR3 sequence reads: CASSLRTSGNTGELFF. CDR3 nucleotide sequence: TGTGCCAGCAGCTTAAGGACTAGCGGAAACACCGGGGAGCTGTTTTTT. V gene TRBV7-3 combines with J gene TRBJ2-2; 10 positions agree with TRBD2. The J segment lost 2 bases and the V segment lost 1 base, leaving 1 base of the junction unmatched. The CDR3 is made up of 16 amino acids. Germline V gene data show CDR1 as SGHTA and CDR2 as FQGTGA. The variable domain in full, with the rest retrieved from reference TRBV7-3 and TRBJ2-2, is GAGVSQTPSNKVTEKGKYVELRCDPISGHTALYWYRQSLGQGPEFLIYFQGTGAADDSGLPNDRFFAVRPEGSVSTLKIQRTERGDSAVYLCASSLRTSGNTGELFFGEGSRLTVL.

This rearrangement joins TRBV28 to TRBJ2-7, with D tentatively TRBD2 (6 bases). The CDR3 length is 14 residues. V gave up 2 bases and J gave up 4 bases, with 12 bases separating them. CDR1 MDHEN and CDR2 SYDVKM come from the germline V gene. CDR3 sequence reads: CASSLGREVYEQYF. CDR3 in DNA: TGTGCCAGCAGTTTAGGCAGGGAGGTGTACGAGCAGTACTTC.

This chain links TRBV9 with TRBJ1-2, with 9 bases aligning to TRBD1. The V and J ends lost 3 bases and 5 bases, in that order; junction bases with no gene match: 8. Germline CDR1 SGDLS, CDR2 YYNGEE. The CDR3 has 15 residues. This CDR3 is CASSAGTGSVYGYTF. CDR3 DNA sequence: TGTGCCAGCAGCGCCGGGACAGGGAGTGTTTATGGCTACACCTTC.

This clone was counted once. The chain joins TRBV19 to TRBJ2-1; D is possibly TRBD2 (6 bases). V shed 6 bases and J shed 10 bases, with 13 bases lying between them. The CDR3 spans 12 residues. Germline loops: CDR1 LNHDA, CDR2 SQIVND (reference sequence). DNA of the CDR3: TGTGCCAGTAGCGGGAGCGGGCGCGAGCAGTTCTTC. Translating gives CASSGSGREQFF.

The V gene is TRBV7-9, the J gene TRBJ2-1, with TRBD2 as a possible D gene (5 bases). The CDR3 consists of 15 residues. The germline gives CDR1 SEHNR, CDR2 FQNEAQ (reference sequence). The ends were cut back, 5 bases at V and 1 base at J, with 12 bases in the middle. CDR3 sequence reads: CASSPAAESYNEQFF. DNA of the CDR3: TGTGCCAGCAGCCCCGCAGCGGAATCCTACAATGAGCAGTTCTTC.

CDR3 in amino acids: CASSQDYLALKETQYF. The CDR3 nucleotides read TGTGCCAGCAGCCAAGATTACCTAGCCTTAAAAGAGACCCAGTACTTC. V usage is TRBV4-2 and J usage is TRBJ2-5, with D possibly TRBD2 on 5 matching bases. CDR3 length: 16 amino acids. Germline values: CDR1 LGHNA, CDR2 YNFKEQ. Trimming shortened V by 0 bases and J by 3 bases, and 14 bases separated the two germline ends.

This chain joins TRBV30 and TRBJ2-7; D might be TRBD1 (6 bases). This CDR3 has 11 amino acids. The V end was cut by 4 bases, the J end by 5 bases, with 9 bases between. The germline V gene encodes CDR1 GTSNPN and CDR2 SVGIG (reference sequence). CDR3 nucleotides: TGTGCCTGGACCGCAGGGGACGAGCAGTACTTC. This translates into CAWTAGDEQYF.

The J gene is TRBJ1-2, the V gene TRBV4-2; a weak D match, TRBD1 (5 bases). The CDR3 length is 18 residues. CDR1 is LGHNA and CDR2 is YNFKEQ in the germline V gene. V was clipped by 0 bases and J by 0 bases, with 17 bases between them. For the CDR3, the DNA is TGTGCCAGCAGCCAAGAAGACAGCCGAGCTGCCTCTAACTATGGCTACACCTTC. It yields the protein CASSQEDSRAASNYGYTF.

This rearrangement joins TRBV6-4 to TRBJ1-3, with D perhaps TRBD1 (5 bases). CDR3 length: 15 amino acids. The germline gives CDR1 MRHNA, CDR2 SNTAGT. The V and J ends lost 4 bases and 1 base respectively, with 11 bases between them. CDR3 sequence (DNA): TGTGCCAGCAGTGCCTCGACAGATTCTGGAAACACCATATATTTT. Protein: CASSASTDSGNTIYF.

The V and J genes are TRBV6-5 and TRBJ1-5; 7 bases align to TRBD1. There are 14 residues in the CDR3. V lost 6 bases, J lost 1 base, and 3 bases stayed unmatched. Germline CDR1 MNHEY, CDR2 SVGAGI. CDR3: CASSRDSSNQPQHF. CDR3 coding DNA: TGTGCCAGCAGCCGGGACAGCAGCAATCAGCCCCAGCATTTT.

CDR3 in amino acids: CASSSRGQGYEQYF. The CDR3, as DNA: TGTGCCAGCAGCTCGAGGGGACAGGGATACGAGCAGTACTTC. The chain links TRBV9 to TRBJ2-7, with 9 bases aligning to TRBD1. Germline loops: CDR1 SGDLS, CDR2 YYNGEE. The CDR3 covers 14 residues. V shed 4 bases and J 4 bases; nucleotides not matched to a gene: 6.

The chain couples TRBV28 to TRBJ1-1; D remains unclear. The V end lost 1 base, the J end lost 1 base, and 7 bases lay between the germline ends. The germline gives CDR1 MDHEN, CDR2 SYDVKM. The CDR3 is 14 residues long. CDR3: CASSLFGSNTEAFF. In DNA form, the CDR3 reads TGTGCCAGCAGTTTATTCGGTTCGAACACTGAAGCTTTCTTT. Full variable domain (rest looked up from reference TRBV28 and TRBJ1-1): DVKVTQSSRYLVKRTGEKVFLECVQDMDHENMFWYRQDPGLGLRLIYFSYDVKMKEKGDIPEGYSVSREKKERFSLILESASTNQTSMYLCASSLFGSNTEAFFGQGTRLTVV.

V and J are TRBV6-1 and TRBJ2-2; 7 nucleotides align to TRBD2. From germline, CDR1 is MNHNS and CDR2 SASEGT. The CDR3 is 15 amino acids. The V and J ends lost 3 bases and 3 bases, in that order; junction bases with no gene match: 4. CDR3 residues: CASSELLAHTGELFF. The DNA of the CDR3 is TGTGCCAGCAGTGAGCTACTAGCGCACACCGGGGAGCTGTTTTTT.

For the CDR3, the DNA is TGTGCCAACGGGAACGGGGGGAGAGGGAACTATGGCTACACCTTC. It yields the protein CANGNGGRGNYGYTF. The rearrangement uses TRBV6-4 and TRBJ1-2; maybe TRBD1 (5 bases). V was trimmed by 10 bases and J by 2 bases, leaving 20 bases between them. Germline lookup yields CDR1 MRHNA and CDR2 SNTAGT. The CDR3 runs to 15 residues.

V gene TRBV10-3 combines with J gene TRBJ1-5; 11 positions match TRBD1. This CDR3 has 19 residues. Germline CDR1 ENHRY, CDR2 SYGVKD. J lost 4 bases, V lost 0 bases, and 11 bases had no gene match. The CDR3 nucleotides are TGTGCCATCAGTGAGTCCCTGGTCACGGGGACAGGGGGAAATCAGCCCCAGCATTTT. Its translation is CAISESLVTGTGGNQPQHF.

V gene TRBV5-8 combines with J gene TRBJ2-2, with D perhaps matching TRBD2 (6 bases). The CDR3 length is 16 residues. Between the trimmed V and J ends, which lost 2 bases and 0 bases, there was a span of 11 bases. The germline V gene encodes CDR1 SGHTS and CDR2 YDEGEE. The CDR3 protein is CASSFFLAANTGELFF. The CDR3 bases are TGTGCCAGCAGCTTTTTCTTAGCGGCGAACACCGGGGAGCTGTTTTTT.

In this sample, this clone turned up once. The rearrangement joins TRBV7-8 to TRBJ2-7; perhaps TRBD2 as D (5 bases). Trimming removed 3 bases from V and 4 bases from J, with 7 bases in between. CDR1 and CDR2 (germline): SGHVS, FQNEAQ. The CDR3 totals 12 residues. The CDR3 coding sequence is TGTGCCAGCAGCTTCTCGGGGTACGAGCAGTACTTC. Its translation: CASSFSGYEQYF. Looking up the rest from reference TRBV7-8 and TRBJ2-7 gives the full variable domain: GAGVSQSPRYKVAKRGQDVALRCDPISGHVSLFWYQQALGQGPEFLTYFQNEAQLDKSGLPSDRFFAERPEGSVSTLKIQRTQQEDSAVYLCASSFSGYEQYFGPGTRLTVT.

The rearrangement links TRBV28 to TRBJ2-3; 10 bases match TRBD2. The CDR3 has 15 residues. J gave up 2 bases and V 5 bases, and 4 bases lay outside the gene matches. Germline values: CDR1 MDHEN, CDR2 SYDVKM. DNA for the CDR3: TGTGCCAGCAGTCTGGGACTAGCGTCCACAGATACGCAGTATTTT. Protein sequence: CASSLGLASTDTQYF.

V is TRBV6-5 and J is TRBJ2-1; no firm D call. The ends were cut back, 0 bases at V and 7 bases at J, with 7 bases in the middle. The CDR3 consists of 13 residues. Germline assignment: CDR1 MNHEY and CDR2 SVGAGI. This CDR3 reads CASSYSGWNEQFF. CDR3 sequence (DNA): TGTGCCAGCAGTTACTCCGGTTGGAATGAGCAGTTCTTC.

The CDR3 here is CASSLIQVLTGELFF. The CDR3 DNA sequence: TGTGCCAGCAGCTTAATACAGGTCTTGACCGGGGAGCTGTTTTTT. This sequence joins TRBV7-2 and TRBJ2-2; tentative D call: TRBD1 (5 bases). The CDR3 is 15 amino acids. Trimming shortened V by 2 bases and J by 5 bases, and 12 bases separated the two germline ends. Germline V gene lookup returns CDR1 SGHTA and CDR2 FQGNSA.

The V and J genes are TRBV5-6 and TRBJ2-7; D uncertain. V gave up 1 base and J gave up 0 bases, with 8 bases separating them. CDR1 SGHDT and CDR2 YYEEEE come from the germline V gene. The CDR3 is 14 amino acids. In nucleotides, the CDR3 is TGTGCCAGCAGCTTGAGCCTTAGCTCCTACGAGCAGTACTTC. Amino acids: CASSLSLSSYEQYF.

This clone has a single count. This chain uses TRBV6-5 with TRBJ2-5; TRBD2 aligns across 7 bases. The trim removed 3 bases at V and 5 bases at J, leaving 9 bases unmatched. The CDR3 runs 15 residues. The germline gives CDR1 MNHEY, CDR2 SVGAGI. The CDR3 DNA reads TGTGCCAGCAGTTATGGTGGCGGGAGTAGGGAGACCCAGTACTTC. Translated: CASSYGGGSRETQYF.

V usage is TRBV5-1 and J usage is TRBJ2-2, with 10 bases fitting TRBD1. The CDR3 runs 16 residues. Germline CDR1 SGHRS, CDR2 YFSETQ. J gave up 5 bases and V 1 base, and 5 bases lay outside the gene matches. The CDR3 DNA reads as TGCGCCAGCAGCTTGAGACAGGGGGCAGGGACCGGGGAGCTGTTTTTT. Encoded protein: CASSLRQGAGTGELFF.

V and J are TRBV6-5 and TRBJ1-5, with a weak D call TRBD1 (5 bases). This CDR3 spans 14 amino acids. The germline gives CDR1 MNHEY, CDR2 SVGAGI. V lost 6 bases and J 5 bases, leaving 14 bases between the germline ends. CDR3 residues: CASSPDSSYQPQHF. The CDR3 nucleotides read TGTGCCAGCAGCCCCGACAGCAGTTATCAGCCCCAGCATTTT.

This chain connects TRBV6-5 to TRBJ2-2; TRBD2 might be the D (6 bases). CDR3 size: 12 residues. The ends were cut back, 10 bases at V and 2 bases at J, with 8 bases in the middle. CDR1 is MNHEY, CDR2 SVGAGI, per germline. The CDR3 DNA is TGTGCCATTAGCGGCAACACCGGGGAGCTGTTTTTT. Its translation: CAISGNTGELFF.

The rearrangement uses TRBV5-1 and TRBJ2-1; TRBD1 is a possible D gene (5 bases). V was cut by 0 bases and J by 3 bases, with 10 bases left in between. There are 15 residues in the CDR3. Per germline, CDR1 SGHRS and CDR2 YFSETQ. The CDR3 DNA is TGCGCCAGCAGCTTGGCCCAGGGTGTCTACAATGAGCAGTTCTTC. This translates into CASSLAQGVYNEQFF.

The CDR3 bases are TGTGCCAGCAGCGCGGACAGGGATTACGAGCAGTACTTC. Protein: CASSADRDYEQYF. The V call is TRBV13, the J call TRBJ2-7; TRBD1 aligns across 8 bases. After removal of 5 bases from V and 4 bases from J, the junction contained 4 bases not matched to a gene. CDR3 length: 13 residues. The germline V gene encodes CDR1 PRHDT and CDR2 FYEKMQ (reference sequence).

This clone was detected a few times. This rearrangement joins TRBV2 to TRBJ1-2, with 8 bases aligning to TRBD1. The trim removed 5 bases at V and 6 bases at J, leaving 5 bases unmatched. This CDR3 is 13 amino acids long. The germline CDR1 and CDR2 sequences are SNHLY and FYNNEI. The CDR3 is CASSIRTGNGYTF. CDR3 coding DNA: TGTGCCAGCAGTATACGGACAGGGAATGGCTACACCTTC.

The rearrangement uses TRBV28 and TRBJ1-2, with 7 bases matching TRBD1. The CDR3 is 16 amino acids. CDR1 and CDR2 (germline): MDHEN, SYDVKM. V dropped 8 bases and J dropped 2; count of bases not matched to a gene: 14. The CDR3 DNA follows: TGTGCCAGCCCTCCGACAGGGAGAGTAGGGAACTATGGCTACACCTTC. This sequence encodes CASPPTGRVGNYGYTF.